These 4 T cell receptor beta chains share one sample of origin, sequenced in a study of STAT5B mutations in CD4+ large granular lymphocyte leukemia. Sequenced by immunoSEQ multiplex PCR; TCRdb stores in-frame clones only, minus some. The sample includes roughly 3,000 clones, 79% seen only once; the top ten take around 89%. The sequenced material came from PBMCs. The receptors shown here come from a woman in her 70s with CD4+ T-cell large granular lymphocyte leukemia.

By share, this clone ranks as medium-sized. The chain employs TRBV27 and TRBJ1-5; D might be TRBD1 (6 bases). Germline V gene lookup returns CDR1 MNHEY and CDR2 SMNVEV (reference sequence). Trimming took off 0 bases at V and 1 base at J, with 10 bases between the two ends. The CDR3 length is 16 residues. The CDR3: CASSLSGTNSNQPQHF. The CDR3 DNA sequence: TGTGCCAGCAGTTTATCCGGGACAAACAGCAATCAGCCCCAGCATTTT.

The chain links TRBV4-3 to TRBJ2-2; weak D call: TRBD1 (6 bases). Trimming took off 0 bases at V and 6 bases at J, with 14 bases between the two ends. The CDR3 loop spans 16 amino acids. CDR1 is LGHNA, CDR2 YSLEER, per germline. The CDR3 loop reads CASSQEVVRGAGELFF. CDR3 bases: TGCGCCAGCAGCCAAGAAGTGGTCAGGGGAGCCGGGGAGCTGTTTTTT.

The V gene is TRBV9, the J gene TRBJ1-1; D is uncertain. V lost 0 bases to trimming and J lost 0 bases, with 9 bases between them. Germline values: CDR1 SGDLS, CDR2 YYNGEE. The CDR3 loop spans 15 amino acids. The CDR3: CASSVGIGLNTEAFF. CDR3 sequence (DNA): TGTGCCAGCAGCGTAGGTATAGGGCTGAACACTGAAGCTTTCTTT. Full variable domain (outside the CDR3, taken from reference TRBV9 and TRBJ1-1): DSGVTQTPKHLITATGQRVTLRCSPRSGDLSVYWYQQSLDQGLQFLIQYYNGEERAKGNILERFSAQQFPDLHSELNLSSLELGDSALYFCASSVGIGLNTEAFFGQGTRLTVV.

The rearrangement links TRBV14 to TRBJ1-2, with 7 bases that match TRBD1. The CDR3 totals 13 residues. After removal of 4 bases from V and 5 bases from J, the junction contained 4 bases not matched to a gene. CDR1 and CDR2 from the germline V gene are SGHDN and FVKESK. The CDR3 DNA reads TGTGCCAGCAGCCCCGGACAGGTTTATGGCTACACCTTC. Translating gives CASSPGQVYGYTF.